Described below is a single T cell receptor (beta chain) sequence and its context. Its specificity is not known. Genomic DNA acted as the template from which TCR beta VDJ combination and CDR3 sequence profiling were carried out. TCRdb analysed the reads with MiXCR anew, one entry per CDR3 protein. The sample lists about 110,000 distinct CDR3 sequences; around 49% were seen once. This sample stems from a study of CD8+CD57+ T cells in acquired aplastic anemia. Study details: On average, healthy donors gave approximately 11 million reads for CD4+ cells. Study-level findings and limits: Controls and patients did not differ significantly in CD8+ Simpson's diversity.

Unmatched junction bases numbered 1, after V lost 0 bases and J lost 2 bases. Germline V gene sequence: CDR1 SGHNT, CDR2 YYREEE (reference sequence). This CDR3 comprises 15 residues. Input material: sorted CD4+, CD8+, or CD8+CD57+ T cells (not recorded which) from PBMCs. The rearrangement uses TRBV5-4 and TRBJ2-7, with 11 nucleotides matching TRBD2. The clonotype originates from a human donor in good health, serving as a control. CDR3 protein: CASSLGLAGPYEQYV. CDR3 in DNA: TGTGCCAGCAGCTTGGGACTAGCGGGACCCTACGAGCAGTACGTC.